This TCR beta chain was obtained from a study of regulatory T cells in long-lasting Graves disease. Germline CDR1 is PRHDT and CDR2 is FYEKMQ (reference sequence). CDR3 length: 14 residues. V was shortened by 5 bases and J by 5 bases, with 15 bases between the two germline ends. Time point meaning: persistent/refractory GD, antithyroid drugs over 5 years with positive TRAb. With RNA extracted from PBMCs as input, the TCR library was made. Doctors identified Graves' disease using the American Thyroid Association guidelines. EDTA tubes were used for drawing approximately 8.4 milliliters of peripheral blood. General study points: Persistent disease samples used TRBV28, TRBJ1-2 and TRBJ2-5 preferentially.

This clonotype has more than one count but fewer than ten. As yet, its antigen is unknown. Construction of TCR beta libraries relied on iRepertoire HTBI primers and on Arm-PCR targeting CDR3 regions. TCRdb re-analysed the multiplex PCR reads in MiXCR, keeping a single row per CDR3 protein. The repertoire holds 310,000 or so distinct CDR3 sequences, with 22% as singletons. The J gene is TRBJ1-2, the V gene TRBV13; perhaps TRBD1 as D (6 bases). The sequence was collected from a female donor with Graves disease. Specimen: peripheral blood mononuclear cells (PBMCs), collected when the disease was refractory, from a patient treated with antithyroid drugs. The DNA for the CDR3 is TGTGCCAGCAGCCGAAGGAACCAGGGGTATGGCTACACCTTC. The encoded protein is CASSRRNQGYGYTF.